This TCR beta chain was recorded in a study of shared clonotypes between healthy human individuals. Assay used: immunoSEQ multiplex PCR; TCRdb lists only in-frame clones, some missing. The sample holds around 1.6 million clones, 95% to 99% seen once. Trimming stripped 7 bases from V and 0 bases from J, with 4 bases between. The germline gives CDR1 MNHNY, CDR2 SVGAGI (reference sequence). This CDR3 is built from 13 residues. The TCR originated in a man aged 30 to 39 in good health. The J gene is TRBJ2-6, the V gene TRBV6-6; D gene unclear. The sequencing sample was made of naive CD4+ T cells sorted from blood. Stated subset: CD45RA+ positively selected. Written as DNA, the CDR3 is TGTGCCAGCAAGGTCTCTGGGGCCAACGTCCTGACTTTC. It codes for CASKVSGANVLTF.